This T cell receptor beta chain was captured by sequencing in a study of blood T cell repertoires in COVID-19. V gave up 3 bases and J gave up 10 bases, with 15 bases separating them. The CDR3 totals 13 residues. Germline assignment: CDR1 MNHNS and CDR2 SASEGT. TCRdb's table, derived via immunoSEQ multiplex PCR, lists solely in-frame clones and lacks some. The sample has about 330,000 clones, around 83% seen once. The clonotype was recovered from a woman aged 50 to 60 with acute or convalescent COVID-19. The sample taken for sequencing was peripheral blood. V and J are TRBV6-1 and TRBJ1-1; no definite D call. In DNA, the CDR3 is TGTGCCAGCAGTGAGGATTCGAGGAGGCCAGCTTTCTTT. As protein: CASSEDSRRPAFF.